One sample yielded the 20 T cell receptor beta chains listed below, sequenced in a study of shared clonotypes between healthy human individuals. This table comes from immunoSEQ multiplex PCR, and its TCRdb copy is limited to in-frame clones, with some not included. The data show fewer than 800,000 clones, about 91% seen once. Only CD45RO-negative cells positively selected for CCR7 counted as naive CD8 cells, so terminally differentiated effector memory CD45RA+ cells were excluded. The sequencing input was naive CD8+ T cells sorted from blood. Receptor source: a young man in good health.

The CDR3 nucleotides are TGTGCCAGCAGCTCGAGAGGCAGCCACGAGCAGTACTTC. Its translation: CASSSRGSHEQYF. This sequence joins TRBV7-9 and TRBJ2-7; D call uncertain. Trimming pared 4 bases from V and 5 bases from J, leaving 12 bases between. Per the germline V gene, CDR1 is SEHNR and CDR2 is FQNEAQ (reference sequence). This CDR3 spans 13 amino acids.

This clone was seen only once. The rearrangement joins TRBV7-2 to TRBJ2-7, with D hard to call. V was shortened by 2 bases and J by 2 bases, with 13 bases between the two germline ends. This CDR3 contains 15 residues. Germline lookup yields CDR1 SGHTA and CDR2 FQGNSA. Written as DNA, the CDR3 is TGTGCCAGCAGCTTATACTCTGGATTTCCCTACGAGCAGTACTTC. It specifies CASSLYSGFPYEQYF.

The CDR3: CASSLTWGPNTEAFF. The CDR3 DNA follows: TGTGCCAGCAGTTTAACTTGGGGCCCGAACACTGAAGCTTTCTTT. The J gene is TRBJ1-1, the V gene TRBV27; possible D gene TRBD1, 5 bases. Trimming took off 2 bases at V and 1 base at J, with 11 bases between the two ends. In germline, CDR1 is MNHEY, CDR2 SMNVEV (reference sequence). CDR3 length equals 15 residues.

DNA of the CDR3: TGCGCCAGCAGAAGTACCGGGACTAGCGTGAACAATGAGCAGTTCTTC. Translated, it gives CASRSTGTSVNNEQFF. The chain uses TRBV4-1 and TRBJ2-1; 10 nucleotides agree with TRBD2. Trimming took 6 bases from V and 5 from J; bases not matched to a gene: 10. The CDR3 is 16 amino acids. Germline loops: CDR1 MGHRA, CDR2 YSYEKL.

Notes on this clone: Other DNA sequences within the sample encode an identical CDR3. The J gene is TRBJ2-7, the V gene TRBV19; 9 positions agree with TRBD1. Germline-derived CDR1 and CDR2 are LNHDA and SQIVND (reference sequence). The CDR3 sequence is 14 residues long. V shed 1 base and J 2 bases; nucleotides not matched to a gene: 0. The CDR3 DNA is TGTGCCAGTAGTATAGGACAGGGGGCCTACGAGCAGTACTTC. Protein product: CASSIGQGAYEQYF. The full variable domain, in which reference TRBV19 and TRBJ2-7 provide the parts outside the CDR3, is DGGITQSPKYLFRKEGQNVTLSCEQNLNHDAMYWYRQDPGQGLRLIYYSQIVNDFQKGDIAEGYSVSREKKESFPLTVTSAQKNPTAFYLCASSIGQGAYEQYFGPGTRLTVT.

The V and J genes are TRBV14 and TRBJ2-3; 13 bases are shared with TRBD2. V gave up 3 bases and J gave up 5 bases; unmatched junction bases: 5. Germline CDR1 and CDR2: SGHDN and FVKESK. This CDR3 spans 16 amino acids. Here the CDR3 reads CASSQERTSGRDTQYF. The CDR3 nucleotides are TGTGCCAGCAGCCAGGAAAGGACTAGCGGGAGAGATACGCAGTATTTT.

CDR3 sequence reads: CASSPTSGMNTGELFF. The CDR3 DNA reads as TGTGCCAGCAGCCCGACTAGCGGGATGAACACCGGGGAGCTGTTTTTT. The chain combines TRBV11-2 with TRBJ2-2; 11 bases map to TRBD2. Germline V lookup: CDR1 SGHAT, CDR2 FQNNGV. V gave up 5 bases and J gave up 1 base; unmatched junction bases: 3. The CDR3 loop spans 16 amino acids. The full variable domain, its missing parts supplied by reference TRBV11-2 and TRBJ2-2, is EAGVAQSPRYKIIEKRQSVAFWCNPISGHATLYWYQQILGQGPKLLIQFQNNGVVDDSQLPKDRFSAERLKGVDSTLKIQPAKLEDSAVYLCASSPTSGMNTGELFFGEGSRLTVL.

The chain recombines TRBV5-5 with TRBJ2-1; D unclear. V shed 1 base and J shed 4 bases, with 15 bases lying between them. Germline CDR1 is SGHKS and CDR2 is YYEKEE (reference sequence). The CDR3 consists of 16 residues. CDR3 nucleotides: TGTGCCAGCAGCTTGTCGGCGGTATCGACGTACAATGAGCAGTTCTTC. As protein: CASSLSAVSTYNEQFF.

The table lists this clone with a count of one. V gene TRBV13 combines with J gene TRBJ2-2; 10 bases are shared with TRBD1. The germline CDR1 and CDR2 sequences are PRHDT and FYEKMQ (reference sequence). With V trimmed by 10 bases and J by 3 bases, 14 bases remained unmatched. The CDR3 consists of 17 residues. The CDR3 DNA follows: TGTGCCACCGCAGCAGGCTCGGGACAGGGGTACACCGGGGAGCTGTTTTTT. Encoded protein: CATAAGSGQGYTGELFF.

J is TRBJ2-7 and V is TRBV28, with 10 bases matching TRBD1. Germline-derived CDR1 and CDR2 are MDHEN and SYDVKM. The trim removed 4 bases at V and 3 bases at J, leaving 6 bases unmatched. The CDR3 totals 15 residues. CDR3 in DNA: TGTGCCAGCAGTTCTGCCGGGACAGGGGACTACGAGCAGTACTTC. Translation: CASSSAGTGDYEQYF.

This clone was counted between two and nine times. The chain's CDR3 is CASSLALGGGSQETQYF. For the CDR3, the DNA is TGCGCCAGCAGCTTGGCCCTTGGGGGGGGTTCCCAAGAGACCCAGTACTTC. The chain is built from TRBV5-1 and TRBJ2-5; 7 positions match TRBD2. The junction had 9 bases not matched to a gene; V was cut back by 0 bases and J by 1 base. CDR3 size: 17 residues. Germline CDR1 SGHRS, CDR2 YFSETQ. The full variable domain, its missing parts supplied by reference TRBV5-1 and TRBJ2-5, is KAGVTQTPRYLIKTRGQQVTLSCSPISGHRSVSWYQQTPGQGLQFLFEYFSETQRNKGNFPGRFSGRQFSNSRSEMNVSTLELGDSALYLCASSLALGGGSQETQYFGPGTRLLVL.

Here the CDR3 reads CASSTRGLNNEKLFF. The CDR3 nucleotides read TGTGCCAGCAGCACCCGCGGACTGAATAATGAAAAACTGTTTTTT. The rearrangement joins TRBV9 to TRBJ1-4; D remains unclear. This CDR3 has 15 amino acids. Germline assignment: CDR1 SGDLS and CDR2 YYNGEE. The V gene lost 4 bases and the J gene lost 4 bases, with 14 bases spanning the gap. Looking up the rest from reference TRBV9 and TRBJ1-4 gives the full variable domain: DSGVTQTPKHLITATGQRVTLRCSPRSGDLSVYWYQQSLDQGLQFLIQYYNGEERAKGNILERFSAQQFPDLHSELNLSSLELGDSALYFCASSTRGLNNEKLFFGSGTQLSVL.

V is TRBV7-9 and J is TRBJ2-1, with 7 bases identical to TRBD2. CDR3 size: 13 residues. V dropped 5 bases and J dropped 10; count of bases not matched to a gene: 8. Germline CDR1 is SEHNR and CDR2 is FQNEAQ (reference sequence). CDR3 sequence reads: CASSQILAEEQFF. The CDR3 DNA reads TGTGCCAGCAGCCAAATTCTAGCGGAAGAGCAGTTCTTC.

V and J are TRBV9 and TRBJ2-2; 14 bases map to TRBD2. The CDR3 consists of 22 residues. CDR1 is SGDLS and CDR2 is YYNGEE in the germline V gene. Trimming cost V 5 bases and J 2 bases; bases outside gene matches: 20. The CDR3 sequence: CASSQRTGSGTSGSANTGELFF. The CDR3 DNA sequence: TGTGCCAGCAGTCAGAGGACAGGTTCCGGGACTAGCGGGAGTGCTAACACCGGGGAGCTGTTTTTT.

This clone was recorded only once. V gene TRBV9 combines with J gene TRBJ1-3; the D is unclear. V was cut by 0 bases and J by 5 bases, with 12 bases left in between. Per germline, CDR1 SGDLS and CDR2 YYNGEE. This CDR3 region has 15 residues. CDR3 region: CASSVDTVTRNTIYF. CDR3 coding DNA: TGTGCCAGCAGCGTAGACACTGTGACCCGAAACACCATATATTTT. The full variable domain, with the rest looked up from reference TRBV9 and TRBJ1-3, is DSGVTQTPKHLITATGQRVTLRCSPRSGDLSVYWYQQSLDQGLQFLIQYYNGEERAKGNILERFSAQQFPDLHSELNLSSLELGDSALYFCASSVDTVTRNTIYFGEGSWLTVV.

The chain links TRBV13 to TRBJ2-7; 7 positions agree with TRBD1. Losses at the gene ends were 6 bases for V and 1 base for J; bases not matched to a gene: 9. In germline, CDR1 is PRHDT, CDR2 FYEKMQ (reference sequence). The CDR3 length is 15 residues. CDR3 nucleotides: TGTGCCAGCAGTCCGACGGGACAGAATTCCTACGAGCAGTACTTC. It specifies CASSPTGQNSYEQYF.

The rearrangement uses TRBV9 and TRBJ2-2; D is ambiguous. The V and J ends lost 4 bases and 0 bases respectively, with 13 bases between them. Germline V CDR1 and CDR2: SGDLS, YYNGEE. This CDR3 contains 16 residues. CDR3 protein: CASSPKGRTNTGELFF. In DNA form, the CDR3 reads TGTGCCAGCAGCCCAAAGGGCAGGACGAACACCGGGGAGCTGTTTTTT.

This clone was seen a few times. The J gene is TRBJ1-1, the V gene TRBV11-2; no definite D call. Germline assignment: CDR1 SGHAT and CDR2 FQNNGV. CDR3 length: 13 residues. The V end lost 5 bases, the J end lost 4 bases, and 11 bases lay between the germline ends. The chain's CDR3 is CASSDPTRTEAFF. The CDR3 nucleotides read TGTGCCAGCAGCGACCCGACACGCACTGAAGCTTTCTTT.

V and J are TRBV11-2 and TRBJ1-1, with D perhaps TRBD1 (5 bases). The CDR3 has 14 amino acids. V dropped 2 bases and J dropped 4 bases, with 11 bases sitting between them. Looked up from germline, CDR1 is SGHAT and CDR2 is FQNNGV. The DNA for the CDR3 is TGTGCCAGCAGCTTATGGGACGAAAGCACTGAAGCTTTCTTT. Its translation is CASSLWDESTEAFF. Variable domain in full (rest from reference TRBV11-2 and TRBJ1-1): EAGVAQSPRYKIIEKRQSVAFWCNPISGHATLYWYQQILGQGPKLLIQFQNNGVVDDSQLPKDRFSAERLKGVDSTLKIQPAKLEDSAVYLCASSLWDESTEAFFGQGTRLTVV.

The chain couples TRBV19 to TRBJ2-1; 13 positions match TRBD2. The CDR3 totals 14 residues. After removal of 0 bases from V and 15 bases from J, the junction contained 5 bases not matched to a gene. Per the germline V gene, CDR1 is LNHDA and CDR2 is SQIVND (reference sequence). The CDR3 DNA follows: TGTGCCAGTAGTATAGAATTCGGACTAGCGGGGGCGTTCTTC. It translates to CASSIEFGLAGAFF.